These 13 T cell receptor beta chains originate from one sample sequenced in a study of control samples from healthy donors and cancer patients. The assay was immunoSEQ multiplex PCR, and TCRdb's table has in-frame clones only and misses some. This table has more than 85,000 clones, 92% appearing once. Specimen: blood. These receptor sequences come from a woman aged 18-29 years in good health.

This chain links TRBV6-5 with TRBJ2-7, with D perhaps matching TRBD1 or TRBD2 (5 bases each). This CDR3 region has 15 residues. The V and J ends lost 2 bases and 4 bases respectively, with 15 bases between them. Germline loops: CDR1 MNHEY, CDR2 SVGAGI. The CDR3 DNA follows: TGTGCCAGCAGTTACGACGGGGCCCTTGGGTACGAGCAGTACTTC. Translating gives CASSYDGALGYEQYF.

This chain uses TRBV7-9 with TRBJ1-2, with D possibly being TRBD1 (6 bases). This CDR3 is built from 13 residues. V was cut by 7 bases and J by 4 bases, with 13 bases left in between. The germline CDR1 and CDR2 sequences are SEHNR and FQNEAQ (reference sequence). The CDR3 is CASTEQGSYGYTF. In DNA form, the CDR3 reads TGTGCCAGCACCGAACAGGGAAGCTATGGCTACACCTTC.

The chain links TRBV6-1 to TRBJ1-6; unclear D gene. The length of the CDR3 is 15 residues. V dropped 2 bases and J dropped 7 bases, with 12 bases sitting between them. From germline, CDR1 is MNHNS and CDR2 SASEGT. CDR3 DNA: TGTGCCAGCAGTGAAAGAGGGCCGTTAAATTCACCCCTCCACTTT. Its protein is CASSERGPLNSPLHF.

This chain connects TRBV29-1 to TRBJ1-4, with no clear D. V was pared by 7 bases and J by 8 bases, with 20 bases between. This CDR3 spans 14 amino acids. Germline V gives CDR1 SQVTM, CDR2 ANQGSEA. CDR3 loop: CSAGRRSPGEKLFF. The CDR3 coding sequence is TGCAGCGCCGGGCGTCGGTCCCCTGGAGAAAAACTGTTTTTT.

The chain carries TRBV7-3 and TRBJ2-7; 8 bases line up with TRBD2. J gave up 7 bases and V 4 bases, and 6 bases lay outside the gene matches. CDR1 is SGHTA, CDR2 FQGTGA, per germline. CDR3 size: 13 residues. The DNA for the CDR3 is TGTGCCAGCAGCTCGTCTAGCGGGTTTGAGCAGTACTTC. It yields the protein CASSSSSGFEQYF.

The J gene is TRBJ1-5, the V gene TRBV7-8; possible D gene TRBD1, 6 bases. Germline lookup yields CDR1 SGHVS and CDR2 FQNEAQ. Between the trimmed V and J ends, which lost 1 base and 3 bases, there was a span of 13 bases. CDR3 length: 16 amino acids. The CDR3 sequence is CASSLEFRGPNQPQHF. CDR3 DNA sequence: TGTGCCAGCAGCTTAGAATTTCGGGGGCCCAATCAGCCCCAGCATTTT.

This sequence joins TRBV5-4 and TRBJ1-2; D unclear. The V gene lost 4 bases and the J gene lost 4 bases, with 14 bases spanning the gap. This CDR3 is built from 14 residues. Germline V CDR1 and CDR2: SGHNT, YYREEE (reference sequence). The CDR3 coding sequence is TGTGCCAGCAGCACTCAGCCAGAGTTCTATGGCTACACCTTC. Its translation is CASSTQPEFYGYTF.

Only a few counts were recorded for this clone. This chain joins TRBV5-5 and TRBJ2-4, with D unclear. Germline V gene lookup returns CDR1 SGHKS and CDR2 YYEKEE (reference sequence). The V gene lost 0 bases and the J gene lost 0 bases, with 10 bases spanning the gap. There are 16 residues in the CDR3. The CDR3 here is CASSLVHSLAKNIQYF. CDR3 DNA: TGTGCCAGCAGCTTGGTTCACAGCTTAGCCAAAAACATTCAGTACTTC. Together with reference TRBV5-5 and TRBJ2-4, the CDR3 gives the full variable domain: DAGVTQSPTHLIKTRGQQVTLRCSPISGHKSVSWYQQVLGQGPQFIFQYYEKEERGRGNFPDRFSARQFPNYSSELNVNALLLGDSALYLCASSLVHSLAKNIQYFGAGTRLSVL.

The chain links TRBV6-5 to TRBJ2-3; D not certain. In germline, CDR1 is MNHEY, CDR2 SVGAGI. V gave up 4 bases and J gave up 0 bases, with 11 bases separating them. The CDR3 has 15 residues. CDR3 amino acids: CASSSIGSSTDTQYF. In nucleotides, the CDR3 is TGTGCCAGCAGTTCCATCGGATCCAGCACAGATACGCAGTATTTT.

The V call is TRBV4-1, the J call TRBJ2-3, with 15 bases lining up with TRBD2. In germline, CDR1 is MGHRA, CDR2 YSYEKL. The J segment lost 6 bases and the V segment lost 1 base, leaving 8 bases of the junction unmatched. The CDR3 loop spans 18 amino acids. This CDR3 reads CASSQVPGTSGGWDTQYF. In nucleotides, the CDR3 is TGCGCCAGCAGCCAAGTACCCGGGACTAGCGGGGGGTGGGATACGCAGTATTTT.

This chain uses TRBV24-1 with TRBJ2-7, with a possible D match to TRBD1 (5 bases). V shed 4 bases and J shed 5 bases, with 11 bases lying between them. This CDR3 has 13 residues. Germline V CDR1 and CDR2: KGHDR, SFDVKD. In DNA, the CDR3 is TGTGCCACCAGTGAGTCAGGGTTACACGAGCAGTACTTC. This sequence encodes CATSESGLHEQYF.

The chain employs TRBV30 and TRBJ1-1, with D possibly TRBD1 on 5 matching bases. There are 13 residues in the CDR3. Between the trimmed V and J ends, which lost 1 base and 6 bases, there was a span of 12 bases. The germline V gene has CDR1 GTSNPN and CDR2 SVGIG (reference sequence). DNA of the CDR3: TGTGCCTGGAGTGGGCAGGGATACCCTGAAGCTTTCTTT. It encodes CAWSGQGYPEAFF.

The chain employs TRBV30 and TRBJ1-1, with 10 bases that match TRBD1. The ends lost 4 bases at V and 4 bases at J; junction bases unmatched: 12. The V gene's germline CDR1 is GTSNPN and CDR2 SVGIG (reference sequence). CDR3 length: 16 amino acids. The CDR3 region is CAWNQRQGARGTEAFF. The CDR3 DNA reads TGTGCCTGGAACCAGCGACAGGGGGCTCGGGGCACTGAAGCTTTCTTT.